Listed here are 30 T cell receptor beta chains from one sample, sequenced in a study of blood T cell repertoires in COVID-19. TCRdb's copy holds only in-frame clones and misses some; the assay was immunoSEQ multiplex PCR. Among 150,000 or so clones, roughly 80% were seen once, and the ten largest hold more than 3.5%. Sequences were obtained from peripheral blood. The source of these receptors is a woman aged 60-75 years with acute or convalescent COVID-19.

The chain employs TRBV2 and TRBJ1-3; the D gene is possibly TRBD1 (6 bases). There are 14 residues in the CDR3. Trimming removed 6 bases at V and 0 bases at J, with 9 bases between. Germline values: CDR1 SNHLY, CDR2 FYNNEI. In DNA form, the CDR3 reads TGTGCCAGCAGCCGGGGGGCCTCTGGAAACACCATATATTTT. As protein: CASSRGASGNTIYF.

The genes are TRBV18 and TRBJ1-5, with D uncertain. Germline V gives CDR1 KGHSH, CDR2 LQKENI. Trimming stripped 5 bases from V and 2 bases from J, with 10 bases between. The CDR3 runs 14 residues. CDR3 bases: TGTGCCAGCTCAGTAGGGAGTGGCAATCAGCCCCAGCATTTT. Protein: CASSVGSGNQPQHF.

This CDR3 is CASSQVEGSGYTF. The DNA for the CDR3 is TGTGCCAGCAGCCAAGTCGAGGGTTCCGGCTACACCTTC. The chain couples TRBV3-1 (or the pseudogene TRBV3-2) to TRBJ1-2; D remains ambiguous. The CDR3 contains 13 residues. Germline CDR1 reads LGHDT; CDR2 reads YNNKEL (reference sequence). V was clipped by 1 base and J by 8 bases, with 11 bases between them.

The J gene is TRBJ1-5, the V gene TRBV24-1, with D possibly TRBD1 on 6 matching bases. V dropped 9 bases and J dropped 0 bases, with 14 bases sitting between them. The germline V gene has CDR1 KGHDR and CDR2 SFDVKD. The CDR3 has 15 amino acids. CDR3 nucleotides: TGTGCCACCCAAGCTGAGGGGGTTAGCAATCAGCCCCAGCATTTT. Protein sequence: CATQAEGVSNQPQHF.

V usage is TRBV5-6 and J usage is TRBJ2-5, with D possibly being TRBD2 (6 bases). The V and J ends lost 2 bases and 4 bases respectively, with 12 bases between them. CDR1 SGHDT and CDR2 YYEEEE come from the germline V gene. The CDR3 is 14 residues long. The CDR3 reads CASSFGLNGETQYF. The CDR3, as DNA: TGTGCCAGCAGCTTCGGACTAAACGGAGAGACCCAGTACTTC.

The chain couples TRBV7-3 to TRBJ2-1, with 8 bases fitting TRBD2. V dropped 5 bases and J dropped 6; count of bases not matched to a gene: 9. The CDR3 runs 15 residues. CDR1 and CDR2 from the germline V gene are SGHTA and FQGTGA. CDR3 coding DNA: TGTGCCAGCAGCCTTTCCGGGACTAGAACCAATGAGCAGTTCTTC. As protein: CASSLSGTRTNEQFF.

V and J are TRBV5-1 and TRBJ1-2, with 8 bases fitting TRBD1. With 3 bases clipped from V and 3 bases from J, the junction kept 4 bases outside the gene matches. Germline V gene sequence: CDR1 SGHRS, CDR2 YFSETQ. The length of the CDR3 is 14 residues. The chain's CDR3 is CASSSQTGDYGYTF. The DNA of the CDR3 is TGCGCCAGCAGCTCCCAGACAGGGGACTATGGCTACACCTTC.

This clone was found a few times. This sequence joins TRBV5-1 and TRBJ2-3; D gene unclear. This CDR3 is 14 amino acids long. Trimming removed 1 base from V and 5 bases from J, with 11 bases in between. Germline assignment: CDR1 SGHRS and CDR2 YFSETQ. The CDR3 DNA reads as TGCGCCAGCAGCTTGACTGTCGGTAGAGATACGCAGTATTTT. Translated: CASSLTVGRDTQYF.

The V call is TRBV2, the J call TRBJ2-1, with D tentatively TRBD2 (5 bases). Per the germline V gene, CDR1 is SNHLY and CDR2 is FYNNEI. With 6 bases removed from V and 7 bases from J, the gap between germline ends came to 10 bases. The CDR3 runs 12 residues. CDR3 coding DNA: TGTGCCAGCAGCCCGGGGTATAATGAGCAGTTCTTC. Protein: CASSPGYNEQFF. Based on the CDR3 plus reference TRBV2 and TRBJ2-1, the full variable domain is EPEVTQTPSHQVTQMGQEVILRCVPISNHLYFYWYRQILGQKVEFLVSFYNNEISEKSEIFDDQFSVERPDGSNFTLKIRSTKLEDSAMYFCASSPGYNEQFFGPGTRLTVL.

This chain uses TRBV10-3 with TRBJ2-1, with D perhaps TRBD1 (6 bases). This CDR3 comprises 17 residues. CDR1 and CDR2 (germline): ENHRY, SYGVKD. V lost 3 bases, J lost 4 bases, and 19 bases lay in between. The CDR3 coding sequence is TGTGCCATCAGTGACAAATTCCGGGACATCCTATACAATGAGCAGTTCTTC. This encodes CAISDKFRDILYNEQFF.

The chain carries TRBV7-8 and TRBJ1-1, with D maybe TRBD1 (6 bases). The V gene lost 4 bases and the J gene lost 3 bases, with 15 bases spanning the gap. Germline lookup yields CDR1 SGHVS and CDR2 FQNEAQ. CDR3 length equals 15 residues. CDR3 residues: CASSSSYGQYTEAFF. The CDR3 nucleotides are TGTGCCAGCAGCTCCAGCTATGGACAGTACACTGAAGCTTTCTTT.

The chain links TRBV30 to TRBJ2-7; 7 nucleotides line up with TRBD2. CDR1 GTSNPN and CDR2 SVGIG come from the germline V gene (reference sequence). Trimming at V came to 1 base and at J to 4 bases, leaving 4 bases not matched to a gene. The CDR3 is 13 amino acids. The CDR3 is CAWSDGGTYEQYF. In DNA form, the CDR3 reads TGTGCCTGGAGTGACGGGGGGACGTACGAGCAGTACTTC.

This sequence joins TRBV6-5 and TRBJ1-1; 8 bases align to TRBD1. The J segment lost 5 bases and the V segment lost 4 bases, leaving 12 bases of the junction unmatched. Germline CDR1 is MNHEY and CDR2 is SVGAGI. This CDR3 contains 16 residues. CDR3 nucleotides: TGTGCCAGCAGTTCTCTAGAGGACAGGGTCGGGACTGAAGCTTTCTTT. Amino acids: CASSSLEDRVGTEAFF.

The rearrangement joins TRBV19 to TRBJ2-7; D is possibly TRBD1 (6 bases). The CDR3 length is 12 residues. Germline values: CDR1 LNHDA, CDR2 SQIVND (reference sequence). Trimming shortened V by 5 bases and J by 5 bases, and 10 bases separated the two germline ends. The CDR3 nucleotides are TGTGCCAGTAGTGCAGGGGTAAACGAGCAGTACTTC. The encoded protein is CASSAGVNEQYF.

This clone was found once. The J gene is TRBJ1-3, the V gene TRBV14; D is unclear. Trimming cost V 4 bases and J 4 bases, with 11 bases left between them. This CDR3 spans 14 amino acids. Germline CDR1 reads SGHDN; CDR2 reads FVKESK. The DNA for the CDR3 is TGTGCCAGCAGCCCCGTCATGGCAGGAAACACCATATATTTT. Encoded protein: CASSPVMAGNTIYF.

V usage is TRBV10-3 and J usage is TRBJ2-5; D remains ambiguous. Germline V gene sequence: CDR1 ENHRY, CDR2 SYGVKD. The CDR3 totals 11 residues. Trimming pared 2 bases from V and 5 bases from J, leaving 3 bases between. CDR3 amino acids: CAISEAETQYF. In nucleotides, the CDR3 is TGTGCCATCAGTGAGGCGGAGACCCAGTACTTC.

This chain connects TRBV6-1 to TRBJ1-2, with a possible D match to TRBD1 (5 bases). There are 13 residues in the CDR3. V lost 0 bases and J 4 bases, leaving 6 bases between the germline ends. Germline CDR1 is MNHNS and CDR2 is SASEGT. The CDR3 DNA follows: TGTGCCAGCAGTGAAGCGGACACCTATGGCTACACCTTC. Translation gives CASSEADTYGYTF.

The chain joins TRBV27 to TRBJ1-2; TRBD1 aligns across 9 bases. Germline V lookup: CDR1 MNHEY, CDR2 SMNVEV (reference sequence). The CDR3 totals 15 residues. V was clipped by 6 bases and J by 5 bases; unmatched bases: 10. The CDR3 DNA reads TGTGCCAGCAGCTTGGGACAGGGCAGGGGGTATGGCTACACCTTC. Translated, it gives CASSLGQGRGYGYTF.

Turning to this clone: This sample includes further DNA sequences coding for the same CDR3. The V call is TRBV6-2 or TRBV6-3, the J call TRBJ1-5, with 7 positions matching TRBD1. Germline-derived CDR1 and CDR2 are MNHEY and SVGEGT. This CDR3 region has 13 residues. V dropped 4 bases and J dropped 6; count of bases not matched to a gene: 3. CDR3 in DNA: TGTGCCAGCAGTTCCGACAGGGTTCAGCCCCAGCATTTT. This gives the protein CASSSDRVQPQHF.

The rearrangement links TRBV3-1 (or the pseudogene TRBV3-2) to TRBJ2-3; D call uncertain. Trimming left V 0 bases short and J 0 bases short, with 7 bases between. CDR1 and CDR2 (germline): LGHDT, YNNKEL (reference sequence). The CDR3 is 15 amino acids. The CDR3 sequence is CASSQDYGSTDTQYF. The DNA of the CDR3 is TGTGCCAGCAGCCAAGATTACGGGAGCACAGATACGCAGTATTTT.

Here the CDR3 reads CASSLDGQLGETQYF. CDR3 DNA sequence: TGTGCCAGCAGTTTAGACGGACAGCTGGGAGAGACCCAGTACTTC. J is TRBJ2-5 and V is TRBV27, with D perhaps matching TRBD1 (6 bases). There are 15 residues in the CDR3. The germline gives CDR1 MNHEY, CDR2 SMNVEV (reference sequence). Trimming took off 2 bases at V and 4 bases at J, with 14 bases between the two ends.

This sequence joins TRBV6-5 and TRBJ1-5; D gene ambiguous. This CDR3 is 15 amino acids long. V lost 4 bases and J 4 bases, leaving 14 bases between the germline ends. Germline V gives CDR1 MNHEY, CDR2 SVGAGI. The CDR3 coding sequence is TGTGCCAGCAGTTTATATCCAGGAGGGAATCAGCCCCAGCATTTT. It codes for CASSLYPGGNQPQHF.

V gene TRBV9 combines with J gene TRBJ2-3; TRBD2 is a possible D gene (6 bases). The CDR3 sequence is 17 residues long. Trimming took off 0 bases at V and 0 bases at J, with 14 bases between the two ends. CDR1 is SGDLS, CDR2 YYNGEE, per germline. CDR3 in amino acids: CASSVAPGGFSTDTQYF. As DNA, the CDR3 is TGTGCCAGCAGCGTAGCCCCTGGGGGGTTTAGCACAGATACGCAGTATTTT.

This rearrangement joins TRBV19 to TRBJ1-2, with TRBD1 identical over 7 bases. V trimming: 0 bases; J trimming: 8 bases; junction bases outside the gene matches: 15. The CDR3 contains 17 residues. The germline gives CDR1 LNHDA, CDR2 SQIVND (reference sequence). The CDR3 loop reads CASSIDPPRTGAGGYTF. Written as DNA, the CDR3 is TGTGCCAGTAGTATAGATCCCCCACGAACAGGGGCAGGGGGCTACACCTTC.

Only one count was recorded for this clone. The chain recombines TRBV21-1 with TRBJ2-7; no DNA check was done on the table's D call, TRBD1. TRBV21-1 is an annotated pseudogene. CDR3 size: 13 residues. CDR3 bases: TGTGCCAGCAGGGTCAGGGTGGGCTACGAGCAGTACTTC. As protein: CASRVRVGYEQYF.

This chain uses TRBV5-1 with TRBJ2-7, with TRBD1 matching 8 bases. The CDR3 is made up of 15 amino acids. With V trimmed by 4 bases and J by 2 bases, 8 bases remained unmatched. Germline V gives CDR1 SGHRS, CDR2 YFSETQ. The CDR3 DNA follows: TGCGCCAGCAGCCCCTGGACAGGGAGCCCCTACGAGCAGTACTTC. Amino acid sequence: CASSPWTGSPYEQYF.

CDR3: CASKGPFAGQARTEAFF. In DNA form, the CDR3 reads TGTGCCAGTAAAGGCCCCTTTGCAGGACAGGCCCGGACTGAAGCTTTCTTT. The rearrangement joins TRBV19 to TRBJ1-1; 7 nucleotides line up with TRBD1. The ends lost 7 bases at V and 5 bases at J; junction bases unmatched: 19. Germline V gene data show CDR1 as LNHDA and CDR2 as SQIVND (reference sequence). The CDR3 sequence is 17 residues long.

This clone was observed a handful of times. This sample also contains other DNA sequences that code for the same CDR3. The V and J genes are TRBV20-1 and TRBJ1-4, with 8 positions matching TRBD1. J lost 7 bases, V lost 3 bases, and 4 bases had no gene match. CDR1 is DFQATT and CDR2 is SNEGSKA in the germline V gene (reference sequence). The CDR3 length is 13 residues. CDR3 region: CSASGQGGEKLFF. Here the CDR3 DNA reads TGCAGTGCTAGTGGACAGGGTGGTGAAAAACTGTTTTTT.

The gene calls are TRBV3-1 (or the pseudogene TRBV3-2) and TRBJ1-4; perhaps TRBD1 as D (6 bases). The CDR3 loop spans 16 amino acids. V dropped 0 bases and J dropped 4 bases, with 12 bases sitting between them. Per germline, CDR1 LGHDT and CDR2 YNNKEL (reference sequence). The CDR3 DNA reads TGTGCCAGCAGCCAAGAGAGGACAGCGATTAATGAAAAACTGTTTTTT. Its protein product is CASSQERTAINEKLFF.

This clone was seen a single time. The chain carries TRBV13 and TRBJ2-1, with TRBD2 matching over 13 bases. J lost 7 bases, V lost 5 bases, and 5 bases had no gene match. The CDR3 consists of 15 residues. Looked up from germline, CDR1 is PRHDT and CDR2 is FYEKMQ (reference sequence). The CDR3 spells CASSRGLAGVNEQFF. As DNA, the CDR3 is TGTGCCAGCAGCCGCGGACTAGCGGGAGTAAATGAGCAGTTCTTC.